This T cell receptor (beta chain) came from a study of T cell responses to AZD1222 COVID-19 vaccine. General study results and limits: Across spike, vaccine-associated CD4 TCRs were found, dominant at 160-218 and 743-854. Repertoires were collected only later (after the peak T cell response had occurred). Most donors were white British, females outnumbered males, and clonal diversity was possibly underestimated.

The repertoire was sequenced with immunoSEQ multiplex PCR; TCRdb's copy has only in-frame clones and lacks some. In the table there are 240,000 or so clones, 85% to 95% of which are singletons. Concerning this clone: Antigen: not known.

The CDR3 has 15 amino acids. Germline V gives CDR1 MDHEN, CDR2 SYDVKM. The V and J ends lost 5 bases and 3 bases respectively, with 14 bases between them. Material: peripheral blood, obtained on day 0 of AZD1222 vaccination. This rearrangement joins TRBV28 to TRBJ1-5, with unresolved D. The TCR sequence derives from an adult in good health. CDR3 nucleotides: TGTGCCAGCAGTCTGGACGTAGAGCCCAATCAGCCCCAGCATTTT. Encoded protein: CASSLDVEPNQPQHF.